These T cell receptor beta chains were read from a single sample in a study of blood T cell repertoires in COVID-19. TCRdb's table, derived via immunoSEQ multiplex PCR, lists solely in-frame clones and lacks some. This sample has 150,000 to 200,000 clones, with approximately 81% found just once. The sample was peripheral blood. These receptors were obtained from a woman aged 70-85 years with COVID-19, enrolled during active disease. Both conserved end residues are trimmed from each CDR3.

J gene: TRBJ2-4; V gene: TRBV12-3/TRBV12-4; CDR3 protein: ASSTGRVNIQY
J gene: TRBJ2-7; V gene: TRBV5-1; CDR3 protein: ASSNTYEQY
J gene: TRBJ1-5; V gene: TRBV18; CDR3 protein: ASQGQGAGQPQH
J gene: TRBJ2-5; V gene: TRBV5-4; CDR3 protein: ASSLPPRSGRETQY
J gene: TRBJ2-3; V gene: TRBV11-1; CDR3 protein: ASTGTGEDTQY
J gene: TRBJ2-3; V gene: TRBV7-6; CDR3 protein: ATQRDFKADTQY
J gene: TRBJ2-7; V gene: TRBV2; CDR3 protein: ASNVRSESEQY
J gene: TRBJ1-5; V gene: TRBV7-2; CDR3 protein: ASSLGTGYQPQH
J gene: TRBJ1-2; V gene: TRBV15; CDR3 protein: ATSRDLKEGYGYT
J gene: TRBJ2-1; V gene: TRBV2; CDR3 protein: ASSEDSAEQF
J gene: TRBJ1-4; V gene: TRBV28; CDR3 protein: ASSRVGQYNEKLF
J gene: TRBJ1-1; V gene: TRBV20-1; CDR3 protein: SAYKLAEAF
J gene: TRBJ2-1; V gene: TRBV20-1; CDR3 protein: SAPRDRGF
J gene: TRBJ2-5; V gene: TRBV18; CDR3 protein: ASSPLISLAGVQETQY
J gene: TRBJ1-5; V gene: TRBV18; CDR3 protein: ASSPGGRQPQH
J gene: TRBJ2-3; V gene: TRBV13; CDR3 protein: ASSIYRGSDTQY
J gene: TRBJ1-4; V gene: TRBV6-5; CDR3 protein: ASSYSGQSWEKLF
J gene: TRBJ2-2; V gene: TRBV4-2; CDR3 protein: ASSLSAGELF
J gene: TRBJ2-2; V gene: TRBV18; CDR3 protein: ASSPAAGGTGELF
J gene: TRBJ2-2; V gene: TRBV30; CDR3 protein: AWSFSGELF
J gene: TRBJ1-1; V gene: TRBV30; CDR3 protein: AWEGTGWGTEAF
J gene: TRBJ2-5; V gene: TRBV2; CDR3 protein: ATKGGAQETQY
J gene: TRBJ2-7; V gene: TRBV14; CDR3 protein: ASSQFRLAGGGKYEQY
J gene: TRBJ1-2; V gene: TRBV6-5; CDR3 protein: ASRDTMDRHYGYT
J gene: TRBJ1-2; V gene: TRBV6-5; CDR3 protein: ASSRPGQGEGGYT
J gene: TRBJ1-4; V gene: TRBV30; CDR3 protein: AWSPTRTGSNEKLF
J gene: TRBJ1-4; V gene: TRBV28; CDR3 protein: ASEPGGLEEKLF
J gene: TRBJ1-1; V gene: TRBV2; CDR3 protein: ASSVRQYTEAF
J gene: TRBJ1-6; V gene: TRBV11-3; CDR3 protein: ASSGGRQGRTSPLH
J gene: TRBJ1-4; V gene: TRBV10-2; CDR3 protein: ASRLTGTTNEKLF
J gene: TRBJ2-2; V gene: TRBV5-1; CDR3 protein: ASSLPQGTDTGELF
J gene: TRBJ2-3; V gene: TRBV7-2; CDR3 protein: ASSLGRGGDRPTQY